The 25 T cell receptor beta chains below come from one sample, sequenced in a study of T cell responses to AZD1222 COVID-19 vaccine. Clones were read by immunoSEQ multiplex PCR, and TCRdb kept only the in-frame ones, dropping some. The sample has under 150,000 clones, around nine tenths seen once. This specimen consisted of peripheral blood, obtained on day 0 of AZD1222 vaccination. The receptor set was obtained from an adult in good health.

In DNA form, the CDR3 reads TGTGCCAGCAGCTCCTATTCCAAGACAGGGGTCAGAGAGACCCAGTACTTC. Translating gives CASSSYSKTGVRETQYF. The gene calls are TRBV13 and TRBJ2-5, with 8 bases fitting TRBD1. The CDR3 is 17 residues long. J gave up 4 bases and V 4 bases, and 14 bases lay outside the gene matches. Germline V lookup: CDR1 PRHDT, CDR2 FYEKMQ (reference sequence).

Worth noting for this clone: One junction end disagrees with the germline gene, perhaps due to a read error. This chain joins TRBV6-1 and TRBJ2-2; D assignment may be TRBD1 or TRBD2 (5 bases each). There are 16 residues in the CDR3. In germline, CDR1 is MNHNS, CDR2 SASEGT. CDR3 nucleotide sequence: TGTGCCAGCAGCGAAGTCCGGGGCCGGGGCACCGGGGAGCTGTTTTTT. This encodes CASSEVRGRGTGELFF.

This clone has only one observation. The V gene is TRBV7-3, the J gene TRBJ2-1, with 7 bases fitting TRBD1. Germline trimming cut 4 bases from V and 4 bases from J; bases unmatched to any gene: 4. The CDR3 runs to 14 residues. The germline V gene encodes CDR1 SGHTA and CDR2 FQGTGA. Written as DNA, the CDR3 is TGTGCCAGCAGCTCCGGACAGGTATACAATGAGCAGTTCTTC. Its translation: CASSSGQVYNEQFF.

This rearrangement joins TRBV5-6 to TRBJ2-1; TRBD2 aligns across 10 bases. J gave up 4 bases and V 4 bases, and 11 bases lay outside the gene matches. Germline-derived CDR1 and CDR2 are SGHDT and YYEEEE. The CDR3 has 17 amino acids. DNA for the CDR3: TGTGCCAGCAGCGAACCGCCGGGACTAGCGTCGTACAATGAGCAGTTCTTC. This gives the protein CASSEPPGLASYNEQFF. Using reference TRBV5-6 and TRBJ2-1 for the parts outside the CDR3, the full variable domain is DAGVTQSPTHLIKTRGQQVTLRCSPKSGHDTVSWYQQALGQGPQFIFQYYEEEERQRGNFPDRFSGHQFPNYSSELNVNALLLGDSALYLCASSEPPGLASYNEQFFGPGTRLTVL.

The V gene is TRBV6-5, the J gene TRBJ2-7; D is undetermined. The V end lost 6 bases, the J end lost 5 bases, and 11 bases lay between the germline ends. The V gene's germline CDR1 is MNHEY and CDR2 SVGAGI. The CDR3 runs 12 residues. The CDR3 here is CASRVGRHEQYF. The CDR3 DNA sequence: TGTGCCAGCAGGGTAGGGCGACACGAGCAGTACTTC.

DNA of the CDR3: TGCAGTGCTAGTGGGCCCAGGGGGTTAGGGGGCTACACCTTC. Its translation is CSASGPRGLGGYTF. The rearrangement uses TRBV20-1 and TRBJ1-2; TRBD1 aligns across 7 bases. The CDR3 consists of 14 residues. V lost 3 bases, J lost 8 bases, and 12 bases stayed unmatched. CDR1 and CDR2 from the germline V gene are DFQATT and SNEGSKA (reference sequence).

J is TRBJ1-4 and V is TRBV19; a weak D match, TRBD1 (5 bases). The CDR3 spans 15 residues. The V and J ends lost 4 bases and 7 bases respectively, with 16 bases between them. CDR1 and CDR2 from the germline V gene are LNHDA and SQIVND (reference sequence). CDR3 loop: CASSTSGTEVEKLFF. The CDR3 region has the DNA TGTGCCAGTAGTACCTCCGGGACTGAAGTTGAAAAACTGTTTTTT.

This clone was recorded only once. This CDR3 is CASSPTSNQPQHF. DNA for the CDR3: TGTGCCAGCTCACCAACCAGCAATCAGCCCCAGCATTTT. J is TRBJ1-5 and V is TRBV18, with D unclear. Germline-derived CDR1 and CDR2 are KGHSH and LQKENI. V was cut by 2 bases and J by 1 base, with 3 bases left in between. The CDR3 consists of 13 residues.

This rearrangement joins TRBV15 to TRBJ1-5, with no clear D. The germline V gene encodes CDR1 LNHNV and CDR2 YYDKDF (reference sequence). The CDR3 totals 15 residues. The germline V and J ends were trimmed by 5 bases and 2 bases, with 13 bases remaining between them. The CDR3 is CATSGAARGNQPQHF. In DNA form, the CDR3 reads TGTGCCACCAGCGGCGCGGCGCGAGGCAATCAGCCCCAGCATTTT.

The rearrangement joins TRBV2 to TRBJ1-2; D gene unclear. The CDR3 length is 13 residues. V was trimmed by 6 bases and J by 8 bases, leaving 16 bases between them. Germline-derived CDR1 and CDR2 are SNHLY and FYNNEI. CDR3 nucleotides: TGTGCCAGCAGGGCCCAAGCACCCCAGGGCTACACCTTC. It codes for CASRAQAPQGYTF.

The rearrangement uses TRBV29-1 and TRBJ1-2; D might be TRBD1 (6 bases). Germline CDR1 and CDR2: SQVTM and ANQGSEA. V was cut by 3 bases and J by 8 bases, with 19 bases left in between. This CDR3 is 14 amino acids long. CDR3 protein: CSVDVGRGVDGYTF. In DNA, the CDR3 is TGCAGCGTTGACGTCGGCAGGGGAGTGGACGGCTACACCTTC.

The count of this clone is one. CDR3 in DNA: TGTGCCAGCAGCTTGGTTCAGGGGGCGTTTGGCTACACCTTC. Translating it yields CASSLVQGAFGYTF. This chain uses TRBV5-6 with TRBJ1-2, with 8 nucleotides matching TRBD1. The germline CDR1 and CDR2 sequences are SGHDT and YYEEEE. The CDR3 consists of 14 residues. The V gene end was trimmed by 0 bases and the J gene end by 7 bases; junction bases not matched to a gene: 5.

This sequence joins TRBV7-2 and TRBJ2-1; the D is unclear. Germline V gene data show CDR1 as SGHTA and CDR2 as FQGNSA. V dropped 3 bases and J dropped 0 bases, with 12 bases sitting between them. The CDR3 length is 16 residues. DNA for the CDR3: TGTGCCAGCAGCTTCGGTGGCACGGTCTCCTACAATGAGCAGTTCTTC. Residues: CASSFGGTVSYNEQFF.

V and J are TRBV6-4 and TRBJ2-3; D unresolved. The CDR3 runs to 15 residues. Germline CDR1 reads MRHNA; CDR2 reads SNTAGT. Deletions cut 2 bases from V and 2 bases from J, with 11 bases between. The CDR3 here is CASSDGQDPTDTQYF. CDR3 DNA sequence: TGTGCCAGCAGTGACGGTCAGGACCCCACAGATACGCAGTATTTT.

The V and J genes are TRBV7-9 and TRBJ2-2; D is unclear. The germline V gene encodes CDR1 SEHNR and CDR2 FQNEAQ (reference sequence). This CDR3 is built from 16 residues. Deletions cut 2 bases from V and 4 bases from J, with 14 bases between. The CDR3 here is CASSLKPRSGTGELFF. Written as DNA, the CDR3 is TGTGCCAGCAGCTTAAAGCCGAGATCGGGCACCGGGGAGCTGTTTTTT.

CDR3 nucleotides: TGTGCCAGCAGCCGGGCTGGGTTGGGAATTGAAGCTTTCTTT. Its translation is CASSRAGLGIEAFF. The V gene is TRBV14, the J gene TRBJ1-1; D gene ambiguous. CDR1 is SGHDN and CDR2 is FVKESK in the germline V gene. The CDR3 contains 14 residues. The V and J ends lost 4 bases and 7 bases respectively, with 16 bases between them.

The genes are TRBV7-3 and TRBJ1-2; D call uncertain. The CDR3 runs to 11 residues. V shed 5 bases and J shed 7 bases, with 8 bases lying between them. The V gene's germline CDR1 is SGHTA and CDR2 FQGTGA. DNA of the CDR3: TGTGCCAGCAGCGGCGGGGTTGGCTACACCTTC. It encodes CASSGGVGYTF.

The chain combines TRBV14 with TRBJ2-7; D is unclear. V was trimmed by 5 bases and J by 3 bases, leaving 8 bases between them. Germline V lookup: CDR1 SGHDN, CDR2 FVKESK. The CDR3 contains 12 residues. This CDR3 is CASSSNRYEQYF. The CDR3 nucleotides read TGTGCCAGCAGCTCAAACCGCTACGAGCAGTACTTC.

The gene calls are TRBV27 and TRBJ1-5, with 11 bases fitting TRBD1. The CDR3 is 16 residues long. Germline-derived CDR1 and CDR2 are MNHEY and SMNVEV (reference sequence). The junction had 5 bases not matched to a gene; V was cut back by 6 bases and J by 1 base. Here the CDR3 reads CASRPRTGGSNQPQHF. In DNA, the CDR3 is TGTGCCAGCAGACCAAGGACAGGGGGCAGCAATCAGCCCCAGCATTTT.

The chain carries TRBV18 and TRBJ2-7, with a tentative D call TRBD1 (5 bases). Germline-derived CDR1 and CDR2 are KGHSH and LQKENI. V was cut by 6 bases and J by 0 bases, with 12 bases left in between. The CDR3 extends over 14 amino acids. Here the CDR3 reads CASSPTGSSYEQYF. CDR3 coding DNA: TGTGCCAGCTCCCCTACAGGTAGCTCCTACGAGCAGTACTTC. The whole variable domain, filled in from reference TRBV18 and TRBJ2-7, reads NAGVMQNPRHLVRRRGQEARLRCSPMKGHSHVYWYRQLPEEGLKFMVYLQKENIIDESGMPKERFSAEFPKEGPSILRIQQVVRGDSAAYFCASSPTGSSYEQYFGPGTRLTVT.

The chain links TRBV5-1 to TRBJ2-1; D uncertain. There are 14 residues in the CDR3. V was trimmed by 0 bases and J by 7 bases, leaving 11 bases between them. CDR1 is SGHRS, CDR2 YFSETQ, per germline. In DNA, the CDR3 is TGCGCCAGCAGCTTGGCCACGGGTGGGAATGAGCAGTTCTTC. Translation: CASSLATGGNEQFF. The full variable domain, in which reference TRBV5-1 and TRBJ2-1 provide the parts outside the CDR3, is KAGVTQTPRYLIKTRGQQVTLSCSPISGHRSVSWYQQTPGQGLQFLFEYFSETQRNKGNFPGRFSGRQFSNSRSEMNVSTLELGDSALYLCASSLATGGNEQFFGPGTRLTVL.

The J gene is TRBJ1-1, the V gene TRBV5-1, with a tentative D call TRBD1 (5 bases). The ends were cut back, 6 bases at V and 1 base at J, with 10 bases in the middle. CDR3 length: 13 residues. Germline V gives CDR1 SGHRS, CDR2 YFSETQ. Written as DNA, the CDR3 is TGCGCCAGCAACCTCGGGACGAACACTGAAGCTTTCTTT. Translated: CASNLGTNTEAFF.

The rearrangement links TRBV5-1 to TRBJ2-1; D not certain. Trimming took off 0 bases at V and 8 bases at J, with 12 bases between the two ends. The CDR3 loop spans 14 amino acids. Germline loops: CDR1 SGHRS, CDR2 YFSETQ. The CDR3 coding sequence is TGCGCCAGCAGCTTGGGGGGTAGCCTCGATGAGCAGTTCTTC. It specifies CASSLGGSLDEQFF. The variable domain in full, completed from reference TRBV5-1 and TRBJ2-1, reads KAGVTQTPRYLIKTRGQQVTLSCSPISGHRSVSWYQQTPGQGLQFLFEYFSETQRNKGNFPGRFSGRQFSNSRSEMNVSTLELGDSALYLCASSLGGSLDEQFFGPGTRLTVL.

This clone was found a few times. The rearrangement uses TRBV18 and TRBJ1-6, with a possible D match to TRBD1 (6 bases). The V gene lost 0 bases and the J gene lost 5 bases, with 8 bases spanning the gap. The CDR3 length is 15 residues. Per the germline V gene, CDR1 is KGHSH and CDR2 is LQKENI. CDR3 region: CASSPPGTNNSPLHF. The CDR3 DNA reads as TGTGCCAGCTCACCACCCGGGACAAATAATTCACCCCTCCACTTT. The full variable domain, with the rest looked up from reference TRBV18 and TRBJ1-6, is NAGVMQNPRHLVRRRGQEARLRCSPMKGHSHVYWYRQLPEEGLKFMVYLQKENIIDESGMPKERFSAEFPKEGPSILRIQQVVRGDSAAYFCASSPPGTNNSPLHFGNGTRLTVT.

The rearrangement links TRBV6-5 to TRBJ2-1, with D possibly matching TRBD2 (5 bases). This CDR3 has 13 amino acids. V was clipped by 6 bases and J by 5 bases, with 11 bases between them. In germline, CDR1 is MNHEY, CDR2 SVGAGI. CDR3 residues: CASRSRLNNEQFF. CDR3 coding DNA: TGTGCCAGCAGGTCAAGACTAAACAATGAGCAGTTCTTC.